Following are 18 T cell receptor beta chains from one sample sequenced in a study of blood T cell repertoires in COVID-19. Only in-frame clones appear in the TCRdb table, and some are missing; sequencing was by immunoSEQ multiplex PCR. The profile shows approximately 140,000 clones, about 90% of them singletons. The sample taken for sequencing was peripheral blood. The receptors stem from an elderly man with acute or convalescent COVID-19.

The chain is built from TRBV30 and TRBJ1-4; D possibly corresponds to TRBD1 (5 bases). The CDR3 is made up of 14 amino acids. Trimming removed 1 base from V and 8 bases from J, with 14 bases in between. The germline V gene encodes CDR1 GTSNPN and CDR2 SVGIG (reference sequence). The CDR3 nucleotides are TGTGCCTGGAGTGGAACGCAGGGAAAGGAAAAACTGTTTTTT. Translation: CAWSGTQGKEKLFF.

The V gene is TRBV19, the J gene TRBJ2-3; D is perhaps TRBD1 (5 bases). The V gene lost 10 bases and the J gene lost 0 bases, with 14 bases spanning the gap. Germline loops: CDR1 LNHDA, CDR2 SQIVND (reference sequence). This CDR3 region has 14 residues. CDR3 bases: TGTGCCACCAAAGTAGGGGCTAGCACAGATACGCAGTATTTT. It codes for CATKVGASTDTQYF.

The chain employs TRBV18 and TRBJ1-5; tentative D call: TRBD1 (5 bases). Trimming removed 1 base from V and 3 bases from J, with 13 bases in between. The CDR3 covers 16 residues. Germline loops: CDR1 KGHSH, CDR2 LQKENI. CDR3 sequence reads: CASSPLGAGNNQPQHF. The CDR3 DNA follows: TGTGCCAGCTCACCACTAGGAGCAGGGAACAATCAGCCCCAGCATTTT.

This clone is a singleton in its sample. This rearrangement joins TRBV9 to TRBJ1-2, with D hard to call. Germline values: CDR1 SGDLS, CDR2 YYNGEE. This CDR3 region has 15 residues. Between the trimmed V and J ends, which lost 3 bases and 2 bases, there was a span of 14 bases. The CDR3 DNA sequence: TGTGCCAGCAGCGCTACCGCCGGGAAAAACTATGGCTACACCTTC. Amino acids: CASSATAGKNYGYTF.

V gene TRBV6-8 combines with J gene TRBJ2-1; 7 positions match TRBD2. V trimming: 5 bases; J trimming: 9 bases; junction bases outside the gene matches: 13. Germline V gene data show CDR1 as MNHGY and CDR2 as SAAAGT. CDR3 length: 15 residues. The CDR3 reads CASSIIRGEIGEQFF. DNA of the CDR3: TGTGCCAGCAGTATCATCCGGGGGGAAATTGGTGAGCAGTTCTTC.

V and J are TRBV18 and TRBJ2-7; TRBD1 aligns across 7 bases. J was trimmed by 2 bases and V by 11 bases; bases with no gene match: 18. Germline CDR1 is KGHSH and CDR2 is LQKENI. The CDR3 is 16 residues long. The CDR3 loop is CASSSTEGAVPYEQYF. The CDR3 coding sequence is TGTGCCTCCTCCTCAACAGAGGGGGCGGTCCCCTACGAGCAGTACTTC.

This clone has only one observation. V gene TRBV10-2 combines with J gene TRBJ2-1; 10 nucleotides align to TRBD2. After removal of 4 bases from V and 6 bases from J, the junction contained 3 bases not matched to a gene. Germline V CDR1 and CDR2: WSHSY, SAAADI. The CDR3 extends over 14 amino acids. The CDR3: CASSVASGSNEQFF. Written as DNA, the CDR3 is TGCGCCAGCAGTGTTGCTAGCGGGAGCAATGAGCAGTTCTTC.

The CDR3 is CASKTSGNYEQYF. As DNA, the CDR3 is TGTGCCAGTAAGACTAGCGGGAACTACGAGCAGTACTTC. The gene calls are TRBV28 and TRBJ2-7; 11 bases are shared with TRBD2. Germline V gives CDR1 MDHEN, CDR2 SYDVKM. The CDR3 has 13 amino acids. Trimming cost V 9 bases and J 3 bases; bases outside gene matches: 4.

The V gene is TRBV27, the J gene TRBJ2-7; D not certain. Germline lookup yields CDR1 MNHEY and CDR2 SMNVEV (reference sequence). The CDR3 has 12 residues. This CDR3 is CAQLSRGYEQYF. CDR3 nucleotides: TGTGCTCAACTCTCGCGCGGCTACGAGCAGTACTTC.

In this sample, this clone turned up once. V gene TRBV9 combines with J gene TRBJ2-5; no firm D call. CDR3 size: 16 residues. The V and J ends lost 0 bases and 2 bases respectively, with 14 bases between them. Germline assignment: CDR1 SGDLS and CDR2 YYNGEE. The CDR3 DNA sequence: TGTGCCAGCAGCGTAGATTCTGGAACAGCTCAAGAGACCCAGTACTTC. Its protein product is CASSVDSGTAQETQYF.

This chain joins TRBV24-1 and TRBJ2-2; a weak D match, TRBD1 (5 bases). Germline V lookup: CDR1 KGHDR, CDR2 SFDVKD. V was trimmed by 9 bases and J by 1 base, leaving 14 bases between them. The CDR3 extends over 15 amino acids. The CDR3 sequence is CATSQGSLNTGELFF. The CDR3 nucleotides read TGTGCCACCTCCCAGGGATCTTTGAACACCGGGGAGCTGTTTTTT.

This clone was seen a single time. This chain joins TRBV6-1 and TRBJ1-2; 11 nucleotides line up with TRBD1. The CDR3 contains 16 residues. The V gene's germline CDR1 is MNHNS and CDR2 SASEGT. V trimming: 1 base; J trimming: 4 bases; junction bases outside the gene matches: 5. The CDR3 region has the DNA TGTGCCAGCAGTGAAGTTGGGACAGGGGGGCTCTATGGCTACACCTTC. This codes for CASSEVGTGGLYGYTF.

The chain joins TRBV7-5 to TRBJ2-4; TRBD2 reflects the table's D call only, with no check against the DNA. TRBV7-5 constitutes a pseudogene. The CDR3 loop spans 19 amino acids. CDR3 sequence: CVRSFRGTSGTLPKNIQYF. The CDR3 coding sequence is TGTGTCAGAAGCTTTAGAGGGACTAGCGGGACTTTACCCAAAAACATTCAGTACTTC.

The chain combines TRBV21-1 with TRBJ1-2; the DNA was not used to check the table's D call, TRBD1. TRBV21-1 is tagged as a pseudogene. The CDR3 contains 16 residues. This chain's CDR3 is CASSTTGALIYYGYTF. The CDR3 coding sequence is TGTGCCAGCAGCACGACAGGGGCCCTAATCTACTATGGCTACACCTTC.

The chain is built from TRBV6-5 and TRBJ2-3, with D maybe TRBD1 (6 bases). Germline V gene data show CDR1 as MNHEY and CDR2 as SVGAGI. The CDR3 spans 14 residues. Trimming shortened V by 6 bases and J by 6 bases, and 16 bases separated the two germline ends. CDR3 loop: CASSGTLTGDTQYF. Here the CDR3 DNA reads TGTGCCAGCAGCGGGACACTAACAGGGGATACGCAGTATTTT.

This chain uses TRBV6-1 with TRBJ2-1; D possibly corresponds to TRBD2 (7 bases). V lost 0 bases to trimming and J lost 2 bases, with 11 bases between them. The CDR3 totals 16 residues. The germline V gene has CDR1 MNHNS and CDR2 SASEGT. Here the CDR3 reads CASSEALGGAYNEQFF. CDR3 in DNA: TGTGCCAGCAGTGAAGCGCTAGGGGGGGCCTACAATGAGCAGTTCTTC.

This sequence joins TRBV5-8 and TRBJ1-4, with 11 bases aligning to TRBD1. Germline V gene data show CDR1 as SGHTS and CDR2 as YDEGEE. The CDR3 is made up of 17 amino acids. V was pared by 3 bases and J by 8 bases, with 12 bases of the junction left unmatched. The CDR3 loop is CASSSQTGTGGYEKLFF. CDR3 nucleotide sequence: TGTGCCAGCAGCTCCCAAACCGGGACAGGGGGATACGAAAAACTGTTTTTT. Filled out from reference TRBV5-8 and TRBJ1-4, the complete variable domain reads EAGVTQSPTHLIKTRGQQATLRCSPISGHTSVYWYQQALGLGLQFLLWYDEGEERNRGNFPPRFSGRQFPNYSSELNVNALELEDSALYLCASSSQTGTGGYEKLFFGSGTQLSVL.

This CDR3 reads CASSPYASGGQGEQFF. CDR3 DNA: TGCGCCAGCAGCCCGTACGCCAGCGGGGGACAGGGTGAGCAGTTCTTC. The rearrangement uses TRBV5-1 and TRBJ2-1, with a tentative D call TRBD1 (9 bases). Germline-derived CDR1 and CDR2 are SGHRS and YFSETQ. The CDR3 contains 16 residues. Trimming took off 4 bases at V and 9 bases at J, with 23 bases between the two ends. Drawing the rest from reference TRBV5-1 and TRBJ2-1, the complete variable domain is KAGVTQTPRYLIKTRGQQVTLSCSPISGHRSVSWYQQTPGQGLQFLFEYFSETQRNKGNFPGRFSGRQFSNSRSEMNVSTLELGDSALYLCASSPYASGGQGEQFFGPGTRLTVL.